The entry below describes one T cell receptor beta chain. These data belong to a study of sequential checkpoint blockade in melanoma. The wider study: Patients were randomized 1:1 to nivolumab-then-ipilimumab or ipilimumab-then-nivolumab first-line. TCRbeta immunosequencing was performed on DNA from around 91 pretreatment melanoma tumor samples.

Specified treatment: randomized to nivolumab then ipilimumab (arm A) or the reverse (arm B). Patients had received no earlier DNA-damaging chemotherapy. This table comes from immunoSEQ multiplex PCR, and its TCRdb copy is limited to in-frame clones, with some not included. The data hold about 2,000 clones, with just under 25% observed a single time. The CDR3 runs 14 residues. V dropped 3 bases and J dropped 3; count of bases not matched to a gene: 2. CDR1 is SGHRS and CDR2 is YFSETQ in the germline V gene. This sample comprised tumor tissue (inferred from file names), obtained from a patient given nivolumab and ipilimumab in sequence. The chain joins TRBV5-1 to TRBJ2-7, with 11 positions matching TRBD1. The receptor's source is a human donor with melanoma. CDR3 bases: TGCGCCAGCAGCTCCGGGACAGGGGGCTACGAGCAGTACTTC. Translating it yields CASSSGTGGYEQYF.